The source of this T cell receptor (beta chain) is a study of shared clonotypes between healthy human individuals. The study, taken as a whole, reports: Only blood underwent sampling, and tissue repertoires likely differ. Rarefaction indicated that sorted-subset sequencing remained incomplete although depth was large.

This CDR3 contains 16 residues. With 0 bases removed from V and 1 base from J, the gap between germline ends came to 12 bases. Germline V gene lookup returns CDR1 LGHNA and CDR2 YSLEER. With regard to this clone: As yet, its antigen is unknown.

The repertoire was sequenced with immunoSEQ multiplex PCR; TCRdb's copy has only in-frame clones and lacks some. In the table there are nearly 1 million clones, 60% to 85% of which are singletons. This chain connects TRBV4-3 to TRBJ2-5; TRBD1 or TRBD2 may be the D gene (6 bases each). Sequenced material: memory CD4+ T cells sorted from blood. Sample subset: CD45RA-negative fraction. This receptor was identified in a young man in good health. The CDR3 loop reads CASSQELGGPQETQYF. The CDR3 nucleotides are TGCGCCAGCAGCCAAGAACTAGGGGGGCCCCAAGAGACCCAGTACTTC.